The sequence of this T cell receptor beta chain was determined in a study of cytomegalovirus exposure and HLA in healthy donors. The CDR3 sequence is 18 residues long. The germline V gene encodes CDR1 SGHRS and CDR2 YFSETQ. V gave up 1 base and J gave up 6 bases; unmatched junction bases: 16. The study, taken as a whole, reports: Of the V segments, some could not be distinguished, including TRBV6-2 and TRBV6-3, and were excluded. According to a later analysis, donors in an Asian-associated ancestry cluster reportedly had fewer N-insertions than the approximately 620-donor mean. The likely explanation for a cluster of highly shared sequence variants was sequencing artifact.

For this clone: Its antigen remains unidentified.

PCR employed 60 Vbeta and 13 Jbeta primers. Here immunoSEQ multiplex PCR was the method, and the copy in TCRdb shows in-frame clones only, minus some. This repertoire shows 100,000 or so clones, under 85% found once; its top ten account for 1.9%. In nominal health when sampled, donors likely had unrecorded immune exposures nonetheless. The chain links TRBV5-1 to TRBJ1-2, with 9 bases fitting TRBD1. Specimen: PBMCs. The source of this sequence is a woman aged 40 to 49 in good health and CMV-seronegative. DNA of the CDR3: TGCGCCAGCAGCTTGACCTTGATCCACAGGGGGCAAACGGATGGCTACACCTTC. Its protein is CASSLTLIHRGQTDGYTF.